This T cell receptor (beta chain) came from a study of T cells after yellow fever vaccination. TCR cDNA, made by 5'RACE template switching, carried an added universal primer site and UMIs. MiXCR, applied by TCRdb to the 5' RACE reads, yields one record per CDR3 protein. The data hold over 250,000 distinct CDR3 sequences, with over 4.5% observed a single time. As to this clonotype: Its target is not known.

Study-level findings and limits: A large majority of primary-vaccination clones showed up again after the booster (approximately 95% CD4, around 90% CD8).

Trimming stripped 3 bases from V and 1 base from J, with 10 bases between. This CDR3 contains 14 residues. CDR1 and CDR2 from the germline V gene are SGDLS and YYNGEE. The source material was CD4+ T cells sorted from PBMCs, sampled on the day of the yellow fever booster vaccination. The V and J genes are TRBV9 and TRBJ1-2; D unresolved. This receptor was obtained from a young man who received the YFV17D yellow fever vaccine. The CDR3 spells CASSADAVNYGYTF. The CDR3 coding sequence is TGTGCCAGCAGCGCGGATGCGGTTAACTATGGCTACACCTTC. Looking up the rest from reference TRBV9 and TRBJ1-2 gives the full variable domain: DSGVTQTPKHLITATGQRVTLRCSPRSGDLSVYWYQQSLDQGLQFLIQYYNGEERAKGNILERFSAQQFPDLHSELNLSSLELGDSALYFCASSADAVNYGYTFGSGTRLTVV.